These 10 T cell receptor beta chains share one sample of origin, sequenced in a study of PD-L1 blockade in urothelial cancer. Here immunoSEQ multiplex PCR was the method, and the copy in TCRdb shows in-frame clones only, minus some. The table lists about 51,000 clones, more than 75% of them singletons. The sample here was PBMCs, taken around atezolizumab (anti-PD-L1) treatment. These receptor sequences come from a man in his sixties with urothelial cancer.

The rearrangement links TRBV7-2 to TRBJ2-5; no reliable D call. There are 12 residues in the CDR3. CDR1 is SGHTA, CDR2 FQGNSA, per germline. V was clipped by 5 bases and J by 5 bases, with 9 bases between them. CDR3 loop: CASSLNAETQYF. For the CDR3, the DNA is TGTGCCAGCAGCCTTAACGCGGAGACCCAGTACTTC.

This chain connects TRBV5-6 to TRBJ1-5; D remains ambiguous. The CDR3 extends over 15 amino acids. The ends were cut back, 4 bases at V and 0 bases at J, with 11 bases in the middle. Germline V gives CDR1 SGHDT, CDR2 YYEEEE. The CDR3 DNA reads TGTGCCAGCAGCAAGCAGACATATAGCAATCAGCCCCAGCATTTT. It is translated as CASSKQTYSNQPQHF.

CDR3 amino acids: CASSEVQIEYNEQFF. DNA for the CDR3: TGTGCCAGCAGTGAAGTTCAGATTGAATACAATGAGCAGTTCTTC. The V call is TRBV25-1, the J call TRBJ2-1, with D unclear. The CDR3 runs 15 residues. The V gene's germline CDR1 is MGHDK and CDR2 SYGVNS. V shed 2 bases and J shed 4 bases, with 12 bases lying between them.

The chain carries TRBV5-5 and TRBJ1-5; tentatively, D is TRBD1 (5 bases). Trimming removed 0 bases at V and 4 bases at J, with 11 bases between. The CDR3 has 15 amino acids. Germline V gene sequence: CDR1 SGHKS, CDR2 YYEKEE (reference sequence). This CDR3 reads CASSLGRVGNQPQHF. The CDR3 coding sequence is TGTGCCAGCAGCTTGGGCAGGGTAGGGAATCAGCCCCAGCATTTT. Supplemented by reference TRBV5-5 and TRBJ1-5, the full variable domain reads DAGVTQSPTHLIKTRGQQVTLRCSPISGHKSVSWYQQVLGQGPQFIFQYYEKEERGRGNFPDRFSARQFPNYSSELNVNALLLGDSALYLCASSLGRVGNQPQHFGDGTRLSIL.

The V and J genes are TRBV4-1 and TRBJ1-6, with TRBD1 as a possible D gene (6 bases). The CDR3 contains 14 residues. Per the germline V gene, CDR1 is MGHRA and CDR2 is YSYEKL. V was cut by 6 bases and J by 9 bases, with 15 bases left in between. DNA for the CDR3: TGCGCCAGCAGGGGACACACAACGGGTTCACCCCTCCACTTT. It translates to CASRGHTTGSPLHF.

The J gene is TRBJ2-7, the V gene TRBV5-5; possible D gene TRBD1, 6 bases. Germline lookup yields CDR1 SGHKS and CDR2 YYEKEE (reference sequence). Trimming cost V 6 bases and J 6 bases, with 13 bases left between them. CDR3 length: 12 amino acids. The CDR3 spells CASTQDSPEQYF. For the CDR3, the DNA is TGTGCCAGCACCCAGGACAGTCCCGAGCAGTACTTC.

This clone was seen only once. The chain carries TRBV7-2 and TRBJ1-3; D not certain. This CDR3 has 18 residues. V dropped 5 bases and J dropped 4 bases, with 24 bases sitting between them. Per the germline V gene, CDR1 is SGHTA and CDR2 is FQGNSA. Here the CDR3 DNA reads TGTGCCAGCAGCCCCCGACGGCCCTTAACGGGTTCCGGAAACACCATATATTTT. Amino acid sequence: CASSPRRPLTGSGNTIYF. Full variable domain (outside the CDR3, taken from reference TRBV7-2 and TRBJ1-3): GAGVSQSPSNKVTEKGKDVELRCDPISGHTALYWYRQSLGQGLEFLIYFQGNSAPDKSGLPSDRFSAERTGGSVSTLTIQRTQQEDSAVYLCASSPRRPLTGSGNTIYFGEGSWLTVV.

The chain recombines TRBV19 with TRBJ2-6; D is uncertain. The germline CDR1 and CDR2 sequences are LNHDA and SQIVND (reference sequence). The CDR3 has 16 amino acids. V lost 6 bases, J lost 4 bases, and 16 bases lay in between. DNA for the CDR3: TGTGCCAGTAGGAACCGGTCCGTCGCGGGGGCCAACGTCCTGACTTTC. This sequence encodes CASRNRSVAGANVLTF. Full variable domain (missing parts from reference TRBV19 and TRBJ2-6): DGGITQSPKYLFRKEGQNVTLSCEQNLNHDAMYWYRQDPGQGLRLIYYSQIVNDFQKGDIAEGYSVSREKKESFPLTVTSAQKNPTAFYLCASRNRSVAGANVLTFGAGSRLTVL.

CDR3 bases: TGTGCCTGGAGTACCGGTGGAGCCGGGGAGCTGTTTTTT. Translation gives CAWSTGGAGELFF. J is TRBJ2-2 and V is TRBV30, with D unresolved. The germline CDR1 and CDR2 sequences are GTSNPN and SVGIG (reference sequence). The germline V and J ends were trimmed by 2 bases and 6 bases, with 10 bases remaining between them. CDR3 size: 13 residues. Full variable domain (outside the CDR3, taken from reference TRBV30 and TRBJ2-2): SQTIHQWPATLVQPVGSPLSLECTVEGTSNPNLYWYRQAAGRGLQLLFYSVGIGQISSEVPQNLSASRPQDRQFILSSKKLLLSDSGFYLCAWSTGGAGELFFGEGSRLTVL.

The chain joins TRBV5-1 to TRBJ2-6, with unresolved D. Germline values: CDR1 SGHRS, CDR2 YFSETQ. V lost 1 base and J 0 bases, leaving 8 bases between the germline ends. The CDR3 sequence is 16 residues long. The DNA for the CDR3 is TGCGCCAGCAGCTTGTTGTCCAGCTCTGGGGCCAACGTCCTGACTTTC. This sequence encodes CASSLLSSSGANVLTF.